One and the same sample provided the 4 T cell receptor beta chains below, sequenced in a study of T-cell reconstitution after alpha-beta-depleted transplantation in children. During its preparation, the TCRbeta library received unique molecular identifiers. TCRdb reanalysed the PCR reads using MiXCR and keeps one entry per CDR3 protein. The profile shows hundreds of thousands of distinct CDR3 sequences, 15% to 20% of them singletons. The starting material was PBMCs, mostly from graft donor cells, obtained 360 days after TCRalphabeta/CD19-depleted stem cell transplant. The origin of the receptors is a boy under two years old who had a stem cell transplant for Wiskott-Aldrich syndrome, so the T cells may come from the graft donor.

The sample holds many counts of this clonotype. The V call is TRBV12-3 or TRBV12-4, the J call TRBJ2-2, with D possibly called TRBD1 or TRBD2 (5 bases each). There are 14 residues in the CDR3. The ends were cut back, 3 bases at V and 4 bases at J, with 9 bases in the middle. For the CDR3, the DNA is TGTGCCAGCAGTTTGAGGGGCCGCACCGGGGAGCTGTTTTTT. It is translated as CASSLRGRTGELFF.

The chain combines TRBV6-2 or TRBV6-3 with TRBJ2-7; the D gene could be TRBD1 or TRBD2 (5 bases each). V was clipped by 6 bases and J by 2 bases, with 20 bases between them. The CDR3 totals 16 residues. Per germline, CDR1 MNHEY and CDR2 SVGEGT. In DNA, the CDR3 is TGTGCCAGCAGACCGAGGGGTGGAACAGGTACCTACGAGCAGTACTTC. As protein: CASRPRGGTGTYEQYF.

This clonotype was detected many times. The chain combines TRBV29-1 with TRBJ2-7; 9 bases line up with TRBD2. V gave up 6 bases and J gave up 4 bases; unmatched junction bases: 10. The germline CDR1 and CDR2 sequences are SQVTM and ANQGSEA. The CDR3 contains 14 residues. CDR3 coding DNA: TGCAGCGTGTTAGCGGGAGATGTTATATACGAGCAGTACTTC. Translating it yields CSVLAGDVIYEQYF.

This clonotype was detected a few times. The chain employs TRBV27 and TRBJ2-2, with D perhaps being TRBD1 or TRBD2 (6 bases each). Germline lookup yields CDR1 MNHEY and CDR2 SMNVEV (reference sequence). The CDR3 is 14 amino acids. Trimming stripped 2 bases from V and 6 bases from J, with 10 bases between. The CDR3 bases are TGTGCCAGCAGTTTAAGGAGGGGGGCCGGGGAGCTGTTTTTT. Translation gives CASSLRRGAGELFF.